These T cell receptor beta chains were read from a single sample in a study of T cell clonotyping in hematopoietic cell transplantation. Assay: immunoSEQ multiplex PCR; the TCRdb copy retains only in-frame clones and omits some. Of about 41,000 clones detected, about 95% appear once; the ten largest clones hold around 1%. The sequenced sample consisted of peripheral blood mononuclear cells. All receptors derive from a man aged 25 to 45 in good health. Some clones in this sample may be carry-over from other donors' samples. Each CDR3 is given with its conserved first and last residue. Fields, in order: J gene, V gene, clone size, D gene, CDR3 protein, CDR3 DNA. A D gene is named only where the DNA matches it firmly. Where a row states a size, it is once, few, many or the class of an expanded clone; other rows omit it.

j_gene: TRBJ2-3; v_gene: TRBV9; abundance: NA; d_gene: TRBD2; CDR3aa: CASSVELAAADTQYF; CDR3nt: TGTGCCAGCAGCGTAGAGCTAGCGGCCGCCGATACGCAGTATTTT
j_gene: TRBJ2-1; v_gene: TRBV5-4; abundance: NA; d_gene: NA; CDR3aa: CASSLSGSYNEQFF; CDR3nt: TGTGCCAGCAGCTTGAGTGGCTCCTACAATGAGCAGTTCTTC
j_gene: TRBJ2-7; v_gene: TRBV6-1; abundance: NA; d_gene: NA; CDR3aa: CASSQHGASYEQYF; CDR3nt: TGTGCCAGCAGCCAACACGGGGCTTCCTACGAGCAGTACTTC
j_gene: TRBJ1-1; v_gene: TRBV19; abundance: NA; d_gene: NA; CDR3aa: CASSTGTEAFF; CDR3nt: TGTGCCAGTAGTACAGGGACTGAAGCTTTCTTT
j_gene: TRBJ1-1; v_gene: TRBV6-1; abundance: NA; d_gene: TRBD1; CDR3aa: CASSAITGDAEAFF; CDR3nt: TGTGCCAGCAGTGCAATAACAGGGGACGCTGAAGCTTTCTTT
j_gene: TRBJ2-5; v_gene: TRBV5-1; abundance: NA; d_gene: NA; CDR3aa: CASSHHPRRGPSRETQYF; CDR3nt: TGCGCCAGCAGCCATCACCCTCGTCGGGGGCCTTCAAGAGAGACCCAGTACTTC
j_gene: TRBJ2-7; v_gene: TRBV6-1; abundance: once; d_gene: TRBD2; CDR3aa: CASSEGRTSGTF; CDR3nt: TGTGCCAGCAGTGAAGGCCGGACTAGCGGAACTTTC
j_gene: TRBJ1-2; v_gene: TRBV5-5; abundance: once; d_gene: NA; CDR3aa: CASSLGEYYGYTF; CDR3nt: TGTGCCAGCAGCTTAGGGGAGTACTATGGCTACACCTTC
j_gene: TRBJ1-1; v_gene: TRBV27; abundance: NA; d_gene: NA; CDR3aa: CASSPRVGNSEAFF; CDR3nt: TGTGCCAGCAGTCCCAGGGTGGGGAACTCTGAAGCTTTCTTT
j_gene: TRBJ2-3; v_gene: TRBV5-6; abundance: NA; d_gene: TRBD2; CDR3aa: CASSLGTRTDTQYF; CDR3nt: TGTGCCAGCAGCTTGGGGACTAGGACAGATACGCAGTATTTT
j_gene: TRBJ2-7; v_gene: TRBV7-9; abundance: NA; d_gene: TRBD1; CDR3aa: CASSLGVGTADEQYF; CDR3nt: TGTGCCAGCAGCTTAGGGGTCGGGACAGCTGACGAGCAGTACTTC
j_gene: TRBJ2-6; v_gene: TRBV7-2; abundance: NA; d_gene: TRBD1; CDR3aa: CASSLFQGVGGANVLTF; CDR3nt: TGTGCCAGCAGCTTATTCCAGGGGGTTGGTGGGGCCAACGTCCTGACTTTC
j_gene: TRBJ1-5; v_gene: TRBV5-6; abundance: NA; d_gene: NA; CDR3aa: CASSLWGEGRKQPQHF; CDR3nt: TGTGCCAGCAGCTTGTGGGGAGAGGGCCGAAAGCAGCCCCAGCATTTT